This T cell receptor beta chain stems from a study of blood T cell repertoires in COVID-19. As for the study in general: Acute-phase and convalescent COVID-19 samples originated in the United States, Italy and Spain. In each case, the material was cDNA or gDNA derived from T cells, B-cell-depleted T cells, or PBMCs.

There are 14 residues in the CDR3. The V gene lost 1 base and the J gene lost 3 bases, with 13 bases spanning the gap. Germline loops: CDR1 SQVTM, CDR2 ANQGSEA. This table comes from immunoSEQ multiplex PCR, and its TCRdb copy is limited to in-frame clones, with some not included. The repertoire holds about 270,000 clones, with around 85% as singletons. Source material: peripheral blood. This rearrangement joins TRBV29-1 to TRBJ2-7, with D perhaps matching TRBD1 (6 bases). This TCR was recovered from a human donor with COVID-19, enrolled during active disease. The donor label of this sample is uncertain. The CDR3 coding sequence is TGCAGCGTTGAAGCGTTTGCGACAGGCTACGAGCAGTACTTC. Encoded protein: CSVEAFATGYEQYF.